This TCR beta chain was identified during a study of blood T cell repertoires in COVID-19. Study context: Some COVID-19 samples were acute and others convalescent; all came from the United States, Italy and Spain. Sources were T cells, B-cell-depleted T cells, or PBMCs; the material itself was cDNA or gDNA.

Per the authors' pipeline: Estimation of nucleated cell counts was performed using reference gene primer amplification. Measured with immunoSEQ multiplex PCR; TCRdb has only the in-frame clones, and not every one. The V and J calls and clone size come from that table; D and trimming were worked out from the DNA. This repertoire shows roughly 49,000 clones, 83% found once; its top ten account for roughly 13%. CDR3 size: 11 residues. Germline V gives CDR1 MDHEN, CDR2 SYDVKM. The germline V and J ends were trimmed by 8 bases and 6 bases, with 11 bases remaining between them. This sequence originates from a human donor in a cohort sampled during active COVID-19. This chain connects TRBV28 to TRBJ2-7; D gene unclear. The sample comprised peripheral blood. In nucleotides, the CDR3 is TGTGCCAGCGGTTATGGCGGCGAGCAGTACTTC. Protein product: CASGYGGEQYF.